Presented here are 25 T cell receptor beta chains from one specimen sequenced in a study of blood T cells in healthy people across ages. Primers used in a second PCR of about 7 to 12 cycles were a sample-barcoded 5' primer and a J-beta primer mix. TCRdb re-called the 5' RACE reads through MiXCR, storing one row per CDR3 protein. The sample yields about 620,000 distinct CDR3 sequences, roughly half seen once. Sequenced input: blood. Receptor source: a woman aged 80 or over in good health.

This rearrangement joins TRBV6-5 to TRBJ2-1; D remains ambiguous. This CDR3 has 12 residues. Germline lookup yields CDR1 MNHEY and CDR2 SVGAGI. V lost 4 bases, J lost 9 bases, and 10 bases lay in between. In nucleotides, the CDR3 is TGTGCCAGCAGTTGGAATGGGGTTGAGCAGTTCTTC. Translated: CASSWNGVEQFF.

This chain links TRBV6-5 with TRBJ2-1; TRBD1 might be the D (6 bases). CDR1 and CDR2 from the germline V gene are MNHEY and SVGAGI. Trimming pared 3 bases from V and 3 bases from J, leaving 12 bases between. This CDR3 has 15 amino acids. Written as DNA, the CDR3 is TGTGCCAGCAGTTATTACAGGGAACTCTACAATGAGCAGTTCTTC. This translates into CASSYYRELYNEQFF.

The chain recombines TRBV3-1 with TRBJ2-4, with TRBD1 as a possible D gene (5 bases). The CDR3 is 15 residues long. With 0 bases removed from V and 13 bases from J, the gap between germline ends came to 19 bases. Germline CDR1 is LGHDT and CDR2 is YNNKEL (reference sequence). In nucleotides, the CDR3 is TGTGCCAGCAGCCAAGATCTCAGGGTTTCAATTGAGCAGTACTTC. It is translated as CASSQDLRVSIEQYF.

The chain has TRBV7-9 and TRBJ2-1; the D gene is possibly TRBD2 (6 bases). The germline V gene encodes CDR1 SEHNR and CDR2 FQNEAQ (reference sequence). V was shortened by 3 bases and J by 8 bases, with 14 bases between the two germline ends. CDR3 size: 14 residues. This chain's CDR3 is CASSFRELAHEQFF. The DNA for the CDR3 is TGTGCCAGCAGCTTTAGGGAACTAGCCCATGAGCAGTTCTTC.

The CDR3: CSARDRGWNEQYF. CDR3 DNA sequence: TGCAGTGCCCGGGACAGGGGTTGGAATGAGCAGTACTTC. This sequence joins TRBV20-1 and TRBJ2-1; 10 nucleotides line up with TRBD1. The DNA end lines up better with TRBJ2-7; the J call may be wrong. The CDR3 is 13 residues long. The germline CDR1 and CDR2 sequences are DFQATT and SNEGSKA (reference sequence).

This chain joins TRBV20-1 and TRBJ2-5; TRBD2 matches at 9 bases. This CDR3 is built from 16 residues. After removal of 2 bases from V and 3 bases from J, the junction contained 10 bases not matched to a gene. Germline V gives CDR1 DFQATT, CDR2 SNEGSKA (reference sequence). This CDR3 is CSARSLASGTEETQYF. The CDR3 nucleotides read TGCAGTGCTAGAAGCTTGGCTAGCGGGACTGAAGAGACCCAGTACTTC.

The rearrangement uses TRBV7-2 and TRBJ2-5; D may correspond to TRBD1 or TRBD2 (6 bases each). V dropped 5 bases and J dropped 3 bases, with 19 bases sitting between them. This CDR3 has 16 residues. Germline assignment: CDR1 SGHTA and CDR2 FQGNSA. The CDR3 nucleotides read TGTGCCAGCAGCGCGCAAGTAGGGGGAGGAAAAGAGACCCAGTACTTC. Translation: CASSAQVGGGKETQYF.

The chain has TRBV5-1 and TRBJ2-3; 8 bases match TRBD1. The CDR3 sequence is 16 residues long. Germline CDR1 reads SGHRS; CDR2 reads YFSETQ. V gave up 0 bases and J gave up 3 bases; unmatched junction bases: 6. The CDR3 DNA follows: TGCGCCAGCAGCTTGGAGAACAGGGGGACAACAGATACGCAGTATTTT. Protein product: CASSLENRGTTDTQYF. The full variable domain, with the rest looked up from reference TRBV5-1 and TRBJ2-3, is KAGVTQTPRYLIKTRGQQVTLSCSPISGHRSVSWYQQTPGQGLQFLFEYFSETQRNKGNFPGRFSGRQFSNSRSEMNVSTLELGDSALYLCASSLENRGTTDTQYFGPGTRLTVL.

This chain links TRBV4-1 with TRBJ1-4, with D perhaps TRBD1 (6 bases). CDR1 MGHRA and CDR2 YSYEKL come from the germline V gene. The CDR3 covers 14 residues. With 4 bases removed from V and 7 bases from J, the gap between germline ends came to 13 bases. The CDR3 protein is CASSLGGLGEKLFF. CDR3 DNA: TGCGCCAGCAGCCTGGGGGGGCTCGGTGAAAAACTGTTTTTT.

Here the CDR3 reads CASSYPGSGANVLTF. For the CDR3, the DNA is TGTGCCAGCAGTTATCCAGGCTCTGGGGCCAACGTCCTGACTTTC. This rearrangement joins TRBV6-6 to TRBJ2-6; no firm D call. V lost 3 bases and J lost 0, with 6 bases in between. Per the germline V gene, CDR1 is MNHNY and CDR2 is SVGAGI (reference sequence). The CDR3 length is 15 residues.

As to this clonotype: A much larger clonotype is one base distant, so this may be a read error. The genes are TRBV12-3 or TRBV12-4 and TRBJ2-5, with 8 bases that match TRBD1. V shed 8 bases and J 11 bases; nucleotides not matched to a gene: 10. There are 12 residues in the CDR3. The CDR3 sequence is CASGRTGNEQYF. CDR3 bases: TGTGCCAGCGGGAGGACAGGGAATGAGCAGTACTTC.

This clonotype was observed a single time. V gene TRBV7-6 combines with J gene TRBJ1-1; TRBD1 aligns across 8 bases. The CDR3 covers 13 residues. The V gene end was trimmed by 5 bases and the J gene end by 4 bases; junction bases not matched to a gene: 3. Germline CDR1 SGHVS, CDR2 FNYEAQ. The CDR3 reads CASSIDRGTEAFF. The CDR3 DNA reads as TGTGCCAGCAGCATTGACAGGGGCACTGAAGCTTTCTTT.

This clonotype was counted many times. V gene TRBV5-1 combines with J gene TRBJ1-2, with 10 bases aligning to TRBD1. V shed 2 bases, J shed 10 bases, and the junction held 5 bases outside the gene matches. CDR3 length: 13 residues. Germline V gene data show CDR1 as SGHRS and CDR2 as YFSETQ. The CDR3 is CASSFGQGDFYTF. The CDR3 DNA is TGCGCCAGCAGCTTTGGACAGGGGGACTTCTACACCTTC.

This clonotype showed up many times. This chain uses TRBV7-2 with TRBJ2-1; either TRBD1 or TRBD2 may fit D (6 bases each). The CDR3 sequence is 13 residues long. The V gene's germline CDR1 is SGHTA and CDR2 FQGNSA. V lost 1 base, J lost 9 bases, and 10 bases lay in between. The CDR3 DNA follows: TGTGCCAGCAGCTTAGAGGGGGGCCGTGAGCAGTTCTTC. Its translation is CASSLEGGREQFF.

This clonotype came up a few times. The J gene is TRBJ2-4, the V gene TRBV20-1; D unresolved. The germline V gene has CDR1 DFQATT and CDR2 SNEGSKA (reference sequence). This CDR3 is built from 14 residues. The V and J ends lost 2 bases and 7 bases respectively, with 15 bases between them. CDR3 bases: TGCAGTGCTAGAAAAGGACCTTCTGGGAACATTCAGTACTTC. Protein: CSARKGPSGNIQYF.

This clonotype was detected ten times or more. The chain links TRBV5-1 to TRBJ2-3, with TRBD2 as a possible D gene (5 bases). V was trimmed by 3 bases and J by 5 bases, leaving 16 bases between them. The CDR3 runs 15 residues. The V gene's germline CDR1 is SGHRS and CDR2 YFSETQ. The CDR3 bases are TGCGCCAGCAGCTCCAGCGGTTCTTCTGGAGATACGCAGTATTTT. This translates into CASSSSGSSGDTQYF.

The V and J genes are TRBV28 and TRBJ1-2; 8 bases agree with TRBD1. Unmatched junction bases numbered 6, after V lost 6 bases and J lost 3 bases. CDR1 is MDHEN, CDR2 SYDVKM, per germline. The CDR3 has 14 residues. CDR3 sequence reads: CASRFDRGDYGYTF. The CDR3 coding sequence is TGTGCCAGCAGATTTGACAGGGGTGACTATGGCTACACCTTC.

This clonotype was picked up many times. This chain joins TRBV9 and TRBJ2-7; tentative D call: TRBD1 (6 bases). Deletions cut 0 bases from V and 4 bases from J, with 14 bases between. Germline CDR1 SGDLS, CDR2 YYNGEE. This CDR3 contains 15 residues. DNA for the CDR3: TGTGCCAGCAGCGTAGGGGACACTCTCACTTACGAGCAGTACTTC. Amino acid sequence: CASSVGDTLTYEQYF.

Concerning this clonotype: A much larger clonotype is one base distant, so this may be a read error. This chain joins TRBV29-1 and TRBJ2-3; TRBD2 matches 9 bases. After removal of 7 bases from V and 2 bases from J, the junction contained 4 bases not matched to a gene. The CDR3 covers 13 residues. The germline gives CDR1 SQVTM, CDR2 ANQGSEA. CDR3 sequence: CSGGGLATDTQYF. The DNA of the CDR3 is TGCAGCGGCGGGGGACTAGCCACAGATACGCAGTATTTT.

This clonotype was seen ten or more times. This rearrangement joins TRBV10-3 to TRBJ1-2; a possible D gene is TRBD1 (5 bases). The V and J ends lost 8 bases and 4 bases respectively, with 11 bases between them. The CDR3 sequence is 12 residues long. Germline lookup yields CDR1 ENHRY and CDR2 SYGVKD. The DNA for the CDR3 is TGTGCCATCTCCCCGGGGGGCTATGGCTACACCTTC. Its protein product is CAISPGGYGYTF.

This clonotype was seen a few times. The chain uses TRBV18 and TRBJ1-2, with D perhaps TRBD1 (6 bases). The V gene's germline CDR1 is KGHSH and CDR2 LQKENI. The ends were cut back, 5 bases at V and 2 bases at J, with 12 bases in the middle. This CDR3 has 14 amino acids. Written as DNA, the CDR3 is TGTGCCAGCTCAAGACAGGAGATAAACTATGGCTACACCTTC. Protein sequence: CASSRQEINYGYTF. The entire variable domain, with the rest obtained from reference TRBV18 and TRBJ1-2, is as follows: NAGVMQNPRHLVRRRGQEARLRCSPMKGHSHVYWYRQLPEEGLKFMVYLQKENIIDESGMPKERFSAEFPKEGPSILRIQQVVRGDSAAYFCASSRQEINYGYTFGSGTRLTVV.

This clonotype occurred a few times. This chain links TRBV12-3 or TRBV12-4 with TRBJ2-7; D may be TRBD1 (5 bases). The CDR3 runs 13 residues. The ends were cut back, 5 bases at V and 7 bases at J, with 15 bases in the middle. The CDR3: CASSLQGSNEQYF. CDR3 nucleotides: TGTGCCAGCAGTCTGCAGGGAAGCAATGAGCAGTACTTC.

About this clonotype: A much bigger clone sits one base away, suggesting this may be a read error. This sequence joins TRBV2 and TRBJ2-5, with 9 positions matching TRBD2. This CDR3 comprises 14 residues. The V gene end was trimmed by 7 bases and the J gene end by 11 bases; junction bases not matched to a gene: 14. The germline gives CDR1 SNHLY, CDR2 FYNNEI. The CDR3 sequence is CASIWLAGSNEQYF. CDR3 nucleotides: TGTGCCAGCATCTGGCTAGCGGGATCCAATGAGCAGTACTTC.

The V call is TRBV29-1, the J call TRBJ2-5; 9 nucleotides line up with TRBD2. CDR1 and CDR2 (germline): SQVTM, ANQGSEA. V trimming: 7 bases; J trimming: 6 bases; junction bases outside the gene matches: 12. The CDR3 spans 14 residues. As DNA, the CDR3 is TGCAGCGCGATCCCGGGACTAGCTCCCCAGACCCAGTACTTC. Its translation is CSAIPGLAPQTQYF.

The chain has TRBV3-1 and TRBJ2-4; TRBD2 is a possible D gene (6 bases). The CDR3 extends over 14 amino acids. The V end lost 4 bases, the J end lost 8 bases, and 15 bases lay between the germline ends. Germline loops: CDR1 LGHDT, CDR2 YNNKEL (reference sequence). The CDR3 spells CASSPGAGFYIQYF. CDR3 nucleotides: TGTGCCAGCAGCCCCGGGGCGGGGTTTTACATTCAGTACTTC.